Each of the 10 T cell receptor beta chains below was sequenced from the same sample in a study of blood T cell repertoires in COVID-19. The data were produced by immunoSEQ multiplex PCR, yet TCRdb's version contains in-frame clones alone and is incomplete. Altogether around 470,000 clones are present, roughly nine tenths being singletons, with the ten largest covering roughly 0.92%. Sequenced: peripheral blood. The origin of the receptors is a man younger than 30 with COVID-19, enrolled during active disease.

The chain joins TRBV18 to TRBJ1-4; perhaps TRBD1 as D (5 bases). Trimming took off 5 bases at V and 3 bases at J, with 13 bases between the two ends. Germline-derived CDR1 and CDR2 are KGHSH and LQKENI. The CDR3 length is 15 residues. CDR3 protein: CASSTQGMPNEKLFF. In nucleotides, the CDR3 is TGTGCCAGCTCAACCCAGGGCATGCCTAATGAAAAACTGTTTTTT.

The chain joins TRBV15 to TRBJ1-6; 8 bases are a match to TRBD1. Germline CDR1 LNHNV, CDR2 YYDKDF (reference sequence). CDR3 length: 15 residues. The V and J ends lost 1 base and 7 bases, in that order; junction bases with no gene match: 3. The CDR3 protein is CATSRGTGYNSPLHF. CDR3 nucleotide sequence: TGTGCCACCAGCAGAGGGACAGGGTACAATTCACCCCTCCACTTT. Looking up the rest from reference TRBV15 and TRBJ1-6 gives the full variable domain: DAMVIQNPRYQVTQFGKPVTLSCSQTLNHNVMYWYQQKSSQAPKLLFHYYDKDFNNEADTPDNFQSRRPNTSFCFLDIRSPGLGDTAMYLCATSRGTGYNSPLHFGNGTRLTVT.

The chain has TRBV19 and TRBJ1-5; a weak D match, TRBD1 (6 bases). Looked up from germline, CDR1 is LNHDA and CDR2 is SQIVND (reference sequence). V dropped 5 bases and J dropped 7 bases, with 12 bases sitting between them. There are 13 residues in the CDR3. DNA for the CDR3: TGTGCCAGTAGTTCACAGGGACGCCAGCCCCAGCATTTT. Protein sequence: CASSSQGRQPQHF. Full variable domain (remainder filled in from reference TRBV19 and TRBJ1-5): DGGITQSPKYLFRKEGQNVTLSCEQNLNHDAMYWYRQDPGQGLRLIYYSQIVNDFQKGDIAEGYSVSREKKESFPLTVTSAQKNPTAFYLCASSSQGRQPQHFGDGTRLSIL.

This clone has only one observation. The V and J genes are TRBV28 and TRBJ2-7, with D tentatively TRBD2 (7 bases). Germline CDR1 and CDR2: MDHEN and SYDVKM. The CDR3 consists of 14 residues. Trimming stripped 3 bases from V and 5 bases from J, with 14 bases between. In DNA form, the CDR3 reads TGTGCCAGCAGTTTCGGGGGGCGCTTCCACGAGCAGTACTTC. It translates to CASSFGGRFHEQYF.

This clone has only one observation. V usage is TRBV29-1 and J usage is TRBJ2-3; D unclear. CDR3 length: 10 amino acids. CDR1 is SQVTM and CDR2 is ANQGSEA in the germline V gene. V lost 7 bases, J lost 5 bases, and 7 bases lay in between. In DNA form, the CDR3 reads TGCAGCGCCCAGCGAGATACGCAGTATTTT. It encodes CSAQRDTQYF.

This clone came up a few times. The V and J genes are TRBV5-1 and TRBJ2-3, with TRBD2 as a possible D gene (6 bases). The germline V gene encodes CDR1 SGHRS and CDR2 YFSETQ. V lost 4 bases and J 6 bases, leaving 24 bases between the germline ends. The CDR3 sequence is 17 residues long. The CDR3 region is CASSTQARTTNPDTQYF. The DNA of the CDR3 is TGCGCCAGCAGCACGCAGGCTCGGACTACCAACCCCGATACGCAGTATTTT.

This chain connects TRBV6-6 to TRBJ1-1; 7 bases map to TRBD1. The V gene's germline CDR1 is MNHNY and CDR2 SVGAGI (reference sequence). The CDR3 sequence is 15 residues long. With V trimmed by 6 bases and J by 1 base, 8 bases remained unmatched. DNA of the CDR3: TGTGCCAGCAGGCCCCCGGGACAGAAGAACACTGAAGCTTTCTTT. It is translated as CASRPPGQKNTEAFF.

The V gene is TRBV18, the J gene TRBJ2-3; D ambiguous. This CDR3 region has 13 residues. Germline V gene sequence: CDR1 KGHSH, CDR2 LQKENI. The V and J ends lost 1 base and 2 bases respectively, with 4 bases between them. The chain's CDR3 is CASSPRHTDTQYF. CDR3 sequence (DNA): TGTGCCAGCTCACCACGACACACAGATACGCAGTATTTT.

The chain combines TRBV5-4 with TRBJ2-1; 7 bases fit TRBD1. CDR1 is SGHNT and CDR2 is YYREEE in the germline V gene (reference sequence). Losses at the gene ends were 9 bases for V and 2 bases for J; bases not matched to a gene: 11. There are 15 residues in the CDR3. CDR3: CATYRGPTTYNEQFF. The CDR3 DNA reads TGTGCCACGTACAGGGGCCCAACAACCTACAATGAGCAGTTCTTC. The whole variable domain, filled in from reference TRBV5-4 and TRBJ2-1, reads ETGVTQSPTHLIKTRGQQVTLRCSSQSGHNTVSWYQQALGQGPQFIFQYYREEENGRGNFPPRFSGLQFPNYSSELNVNALELDDSALYLCATYRGPTTYNEQFFGPGTRLTVL.

In regard to this clone: Within the sample, other DNA sequences also encode this same CDR3. The chain couples TRBV11-2 to TRBJ2-7; no reliable D call. V shed 1 base and J shed 3 bases, with 7 bases lying between them. Germline V gives CDR1 SGHAT, CDR2 FQNNGV. This CDR3 has 13 residues. Here the CDR3 reads CASSLAPDYEQYF. CDR3 DNA: TGTGCCAGCAGCTTAGCACCAGACTACGAGCAGTACTTC.